Shown below are 26 T cell receptor beta chains from a single sample sequenced in a study of cytomegalovirus exposure and HLA in healthy donors. Primers included in the PCR were 60 Vbeta and 13 Jbeta primers. Clones were read by immunoSEQ multiplex PCR, and TCRdb kept only the in-frame ones, dropping some. Here the sample spans fewer than 80,000 clones, roughly 76% being singletons. The sequenced material came from PBMCs. These receptors were collected from a man aged 18-30 years in good health and CMV-seronegative.

The rearrangement joins TRBV19 to TRBJ1-2, with 10 bases that match TRBD1. Germline V CDR1 and CDR2: LNHDA, SQIVND (reference sequence). This CDR3 comprises 15 residues. Germline trimming cut 2 bases from V and 6 bases from J; bases unmatched to any gene: 6. CDR3 protein: CASSITGQGSNGYTF. In DNA, the CDR3 is TGTGCCAGTAGTATAACGGGACAGGGGTCGAATGGCTACACCTTC.

J is TRBJ1-2 and V is TRBV2; TRBD1 aligns across 8 bases. The V gene's germline CDR1 is SNHLY and CDR2 FYNNEI. J lost 2 bases, V lost 4 bases, and 0 bases had no gene match. This CDR3 region has 13 residues. The CDR3 region is CASSGTGNYGYTF. The CDR3 coding sequence is TGTGCCAGCAGTGGGACAGGGAACTATGGCTACACCTTC.

Worth noting for this clone: No conserved phenylalanine or tryptophan ends this CDR3, so it is likely a read error. The V gene is TRBV7-9, the J gene TRBJ1-5; the D is unclear. Germline lookup yields CDR1 SEHNR and CDR2 FQNEAQ (reference sequence). The CDR3 is made up of 14 amino acids. CDR3 bases: TGTGCCAGCAGCAAAGGAGAAAGCAATCAGACCCAGCATGTT. Its protein is CASSKGESNQTQHV.

This sequence joins TRBV5-4 and TRBJ1-5, with D possibly TRBD1 on 5 matching bases. V gave up 0 bases and J gave up 4 bases, with 5 bases separating them. The V gene's germline CDR1 is SGHNT and CDR2 YYREEE (reference sequence). CDR3 length: 13 residues. CDR3 DNA: TGTGCCAGCAGCTTGGACAGGAATCAGCCCCAGCATTTT. It translates to CASSLDRNQPQHF.

The J gene is TRBJ1-2, the V gene TRBV13; D possibly corresponds to TRBD1 (5 bases). Germline-derived CDR1 and CDR2 are PRHDT and FYEKMQ (reference sequence). Trimming left V 7 bases short and J 6 bases short, with 15 bases between. The CDR3 runs to 13 residues. The CDR3 coding sequence is TGTGCCAGCACCCCGGGAGGGGCTGATGGCTACACCTTC. Amino acid sequence: CASTPGGADGYTF.

The V and J genes are TRBV7-3 and TRBJ2-3; 8 bases are a match to TRBD1. Germline assignment: CDR1 SGHTA and CDR2 FQGTGA. This CDR3 spans 15 amino acids. Germline trimming cut 2 bases from V and 5 bases from J; bases unmatched to any gene: 6. Written as DNA, the CDR3 is TGTGCCAGCAGCTTAGGACAGGGCAGGGGAGATACGCAGTATTTT. This gives the protein CASSLGQGRGDTQYF.

This clone has only a few counts. The chain carries TRBV5-6 and TRBJ1-6; D is unresolved. The CDR3 extends over 13 amino acids. The germline gives CDR1 SGHDT, CDR2 YYEEEE. Trimming shortened V by 2 bases and J by 13 bases, and 13 bases separated the two germline ends. The CDR3 region is CASSFRPVGPLHF. CDR3 in DNA: TGTGCCAGCAGCTTCCGACCGGTGGGCCCCCTCCACTTT.

There are a few counts of this clone. The chain couples TRBV7-2 to TRBJ1-3; a possible D gene is TRBD1 (5 bases). CDR3 size: 16 residues. V dropped 5 bases and J dropped 4 bases, with 18 bases sitting between them. The germline V gene has CDR1 SGHTA and CDR2 FQGNSA. Here the CDR3 reads CASSRYTGEEGNTIYF. As DNA, the CDR3 is TGTGCCAGCAGCAGATATACGGGGGAAGAGGGAAACACCATATATTTT.

Judged by abundance, this clone is medium-sized (0.01 to 0.1%). The chain carries TRBV6-4 and TRBJ2-3; 14 bases are a match to TRBD2. V lost 0 bases, J lost 4 bases, and 0 bases stayed unmatched. The CDR3 contains 16 residues. The germline V gene encodes CDR1 MRHNA and CDR2 SNTAGT. CDR3 region: CASSDSTSGGADTQYF. The CDR3 DNA is TGTGCCAGCAGTGACTCGACTAGCGGGGGGGCAGATACGCAGTATTTT.

This clone came up once. V gene TRBV5-4 combines with J gene TRBJ1-2, with 7 bases aligning to TRBD1. The V and J ends lost 3 bases and 5 bases, in that order; junction bases with no gene match: 7. The V gene's germline CDR1 is SGHNT and CDR2 YYREEE (reference sequence). The CDR3 is 14 residues long. The CDR3 spells CASSWDRGGYGYTF. CDR3 DNA: TGTGCCAGCAGCTGGGACAGAGGGGGATATGGCTACACCTTC.

This clone was seen more than once but under ten times. The V call is TRBV20-1, the J call TRBJ2-1, with D possibly being TRBD2 (5 bases). Germline lookup yields CDR1 DFQATT and CDR2 SNEGSKA (reference sequence). The CDR3 totals 11 residues. Trimming removed 6 bases from V and 6 bases from J, with 9 bases in between. The CDR3 sequence is CSAGRGNEQFF. DNA of the CDR3: TGCAGTGCCGGTCGGGGCAATGAGCAGTTCTTC.

This chain joins TRBV10-1 and TRBJ2-1; TRBD2 agrees at 14 bases. Losses at the gene ends were 10 bases for V and 1 base for J; bases not matched to a gene: 6. Germline V CDR1 and CDR2: WNHNN, SYGVQD (reference sequence). The CDR3 runs to 16 residues. CDR3 protein: CANSTSGGGSYNEQFF. CDR3 sequence (DNA): TGCGCCAACTCGACTAGCGGGGGGGGTTCCTACAATGAGCAGTTCTTC.

This clone was detected once. The chain uses TRBV28 and TRBJ2-3, with TRBD2 identical over 8 bases. CDR1 MDHEN and CDR2 SYDVKM come from the germline V gene. Trimming at V came to 3 bases and at J to 0 bases, leaving 14 bases not matched to a gene. The CDR3 is 19 residues long. The CDR3: CASSLGLGGTMTSTDTQYF. CDR3 DNA: TGTGCCAGCAGTTTGGGACTAGGGGGAACTATGACTAGCACAGATACGCAGTATTTT.

The V call is TRBV11-2, the J call TRBJ1-1; D is undetermined. Germline assignment: CDR1 SGHAT and CDR2 FQNNGV. There are 15 residues in the CDR3. Trimming left V 5 bases short and J 4 bases short, with 17 bases between. The CDR3 bases are TGTGCCAGCAGCCTAAAATGGAGGGTGGGCACTGAAGCTTTCTTT. Translated: CASSLKWRVGTEAFF.

The V and J genes are TRBV12-5 and TRBJ2-1; 13 positions agree with TRBD2. Per germline, CDR1 LGHNT and CDR2 FRNRAP. The junction had 8 bases not matched to a gene; V was cut back by 7 bases and J by 8 bases. This CDR3 has 15 residues. The CDR3 loop reads CASAVLAGGLHEQFF. The CDR3 nucleotides are TGTGCTAGTGCCGTACTAGCGGGGGGGCTTCATGAGCAGTTCTTC. Based on the CDR3 plus reference TRBV12-5 and TRBJ2-1, the full variable domain is DARVTQTPRHKVTEMGQEVTMRCQPILGHNTVFWYRQTMMQGLELLAYFRNRAPLDDSGMPKDRFSAEMPDATLATLKIQPSEPRDSAVYFCASAVLAGGLHEQFFGPGTRLTVL.

This sequence joins TRBV6-1 and TRBJ2-1; weak D call: TRBD1 (5 bases). The CDR3 has 13 residues. V was pared by 4 bases and J by 10 bases, with 14 bases between. The V gene's germline CDR1 is MNHNS and CDR2 SASEGT. The CDR3: CASSALLKGEQFF. The CDR3 DNA is TGTGCCAGCAGTGCCCTCCTAAAGGGGGAGCAGTTCTTC.

This chain uses TRBV28 with TRBJ2-7; D might be TRBD2 (6 bases). The germline V and J ends were trimmed by 7 bases and 7 bases, with 23 bases remaining between them. Germline CDR1 MDHEN, CDR2 SYDVKM. This CDR3 comprises 15 residues. This CDR3 is CASIGRLEGLWEQYF. The CDR3 nucleotides are TGTGCCAGCATTGGTCGGCTGGAGGGGCTTTGGGAGCAGTACTTC.

The count of this clone is one. CDR3 DNA: TGTGCCAGCAACATGGGGGCGGGCACAGATACGCAGTATTTT. This codes for CASNMGAGTDTQYF. The J gene is TRBJ2-3, the V gene TRBV7-3, with D possibly TRBD1 on 6 matching bases. V lost 7 bases, J lost 1 base, and 12 bases lay in between. CDR3 length equals 14 residues. CDR1 is SGHTA and CDR2 is FQGTGA in the germline V gene.

This chain joins TRBV27 and TRBJ2-3, with unresolved D. Trimming cost V 5 bases and J 5 bases, with 11 bases left between them. The CDR3 is 13 amino acids. Germline V lookup: CDR1 MNHEY, CDR2 SMNVEV (reference sequence). The CDR3 protein is CASSPFAQDTQYF. In DNA form, the CDR3 reads TGTGCCAGCAGTCCCTTTGCACAAGATACGCAGTATTTT.

This clone came up a few times. V and J are TRBV6-1 and TRBJ1-1, with D possibly TRBD1 on 6 matching bases. The CDR3 totals 15 residues. With 6 bases removed from V and 0 bases from J, the gap between germline ends came to 14 bases. From germline, CDR1 is MNHNS and CDR2 SASEGT. DNA of the CDR3: TGTGCCAGCAGCTACAGGGTGGAGATGAACACTGAAGCTTTCTTT. Its protein is CASSYRVEMNTEAFF.

This clone occurred a few times. The sample holds other DNA sequences that translate to the same CDR3. The chain has TRBV2 and TRBJ2-1; 14 nucleotides align to TRBD2. The V gene's germline CDR1 is SNHLY and CDR2 FYNNEI. There are 14 residues in the CDR3. The trim removed 8 bases at V and 8 bases at J, leaving 5 bases unmatched. In DNA, the CDR3 is TGTGCCAGCGCAGGACTAGCGGGGGGCTATGAGCAGTTCTTC. Its protein is CASAGLAGGYEQFF.

The chain couples TRBV30 to TRBJ1-2; D call uncertain. The CDR3 is 15 amino acids. Trimming removed 1 base at V and 2 bases at J, with 14 bases between. Germline assignment: CDR1 GTSNPN and CDR2 SVGIG (reference sequence). In DNA form, the CDR3 reads TGTGCCTGGAGTGCCGGAGCTTTGTTAAACTATGGCTACACCTTC. It is translated as CAWSAGALLNYGYTF. Based on the CDR3 plus reference TRBV30 and TRBJ1-2, the full variable domain is SQTIHQWPATLVQPVGSPLSLECTVEGTSNPNLYWYRQAAGRGLQLLFYSVGIGQISSEVPQNLSASRPQDRQFILSSKKLLLSDSGFYLCAWSAGALLNYGYTFGSGTRLTVV.

The rearrangement joins TRBV7-9 to TRBJ1-1; possibly TRBD1 for D (5 bases). This CDR3 has 10 amino acids. The ends were cut back, 6 bases at V and 10 bases at J, with 9 bases in the middle. Germline lookup yields CDR1 SEHNR and CDR2 FQNEAQ (reference sequence). CDR3 sequence: CASSLGGAFF. DNA for the CDR3: TGTGCCAGCAGTTTGGGGGGAGCTTTCTTT.

The chain links TRBV28 to TRBJ1-5, with TRBD1 matching over 9 bases. V dropped 6 bases and J dropped 6; count of bases not matched to a gene: 12. Germline V gene lookup returns CDR1 MDHEN and CDR2 SYDVKM. This CDR3 contains 16 residues. The CDR3 protein is CASRVSRQGGSQPQHF. DNA for the CDR3: TGTGCCAGCAGAGTTTCTCGACAGGGGGGGAGTCAGCCCCAGCATTTT.

The chain couples TRBV30 to TRBJ2-7; possibly TRBD1 for D (5 bases). Germline CDR1 GTSNPN, CDR2 SVGIG (reference sequence). The V end was cut by 5 bases, the J end by 6 bases, with 11 bases between. This CDR3 has 11 residues. In DNA, the CDR3 is TGTGCCTGGGCCGAACAGGCCGAGCAGTACTTC. Translation gives CAWAEQAEQYF.

J is TRBJ1-5 and V is TRBV4-3; 12 nucleotides align to TRBD1. The CDR3 runs to 16 residues. Germline trimming cut 0 bases from V and 6 bases from J; bases unmatched to any gene: 3. Germline lookup yields CDR1 LGHNA and CDR2 YSLEER. The CDR3 sequence: CASSQDGTGGIQPQHF. CDR3 in DNA: TGCGCCAGCAGCCAAGACGGGACAGGGGGCATTCAGCCCCAGCATTTT.